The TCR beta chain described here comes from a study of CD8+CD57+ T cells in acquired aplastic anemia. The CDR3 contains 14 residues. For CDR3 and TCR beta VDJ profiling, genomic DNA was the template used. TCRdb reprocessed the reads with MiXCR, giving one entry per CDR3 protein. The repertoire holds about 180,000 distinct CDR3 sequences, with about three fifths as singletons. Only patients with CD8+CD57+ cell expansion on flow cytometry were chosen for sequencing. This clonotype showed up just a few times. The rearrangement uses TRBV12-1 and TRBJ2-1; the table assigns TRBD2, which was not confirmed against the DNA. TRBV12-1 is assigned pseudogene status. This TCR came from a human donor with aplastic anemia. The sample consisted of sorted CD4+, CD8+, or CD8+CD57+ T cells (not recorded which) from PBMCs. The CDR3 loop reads CASSSRETSGEQFF. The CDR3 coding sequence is TGTGCCAGCAGCTCACGGGAGACTAGCGGGGAGCAGTTCTTC.